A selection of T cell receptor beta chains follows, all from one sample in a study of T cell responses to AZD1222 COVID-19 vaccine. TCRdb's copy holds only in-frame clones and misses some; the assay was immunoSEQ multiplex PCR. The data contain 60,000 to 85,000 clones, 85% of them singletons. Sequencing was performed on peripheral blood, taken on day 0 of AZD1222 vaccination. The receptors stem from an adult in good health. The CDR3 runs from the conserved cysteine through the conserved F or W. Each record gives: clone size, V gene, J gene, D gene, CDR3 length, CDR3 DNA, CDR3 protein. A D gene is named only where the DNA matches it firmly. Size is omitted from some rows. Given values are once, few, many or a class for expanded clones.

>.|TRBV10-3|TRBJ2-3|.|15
TGTGCCATCAGTGAGTGGGGCGGGTTCACAGATACGCAGTATTTT
CAISEWGGFTDTQYF
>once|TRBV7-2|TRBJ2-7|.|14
TGTGCCAGCAGCTTCGACAGATTAAACTACGAGCAGTACTTC
CASSFDRLNYEQYF
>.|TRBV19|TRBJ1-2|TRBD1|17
TGTGCCAGTAGTTTAGCCGAGACAGGGGGAGAGTTCTATGGCTACACCTTC
CASSLAETGGEFYGYTF
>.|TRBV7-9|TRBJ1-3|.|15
TGTGCCAGCAGCCCACAGGGTAGGGACGGAAACACCATATATTTT
CASSPQGRDGNTIYF
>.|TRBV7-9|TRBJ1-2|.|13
TGTGCCAGCAGCGATGGACAGAGATATGGCTACACCTTC
CASSDGQRYGYTF
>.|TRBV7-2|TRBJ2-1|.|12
TGTGCCAGCAGATCCGGACGTAATGAGCAGTTCTTC
CASRSGRNEQFF
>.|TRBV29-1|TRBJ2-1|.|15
TGCAGCGTTTGCGTGGGACACCCGGGGGACAATGAGCAGTTCTTC
CSVCVGHPGDNEQFF
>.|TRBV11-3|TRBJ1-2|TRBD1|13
TGTGCCAGCAGCTTCCGGGACAGGGGAGGCTACACCTTC
CASSFRDRGGYTF
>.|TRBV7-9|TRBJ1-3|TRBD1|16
TGTGCCAGCAGCTCAAGACAGGGGGCTACTGGAAACACCATATATTTT
CASSSRQGATGNTIYF
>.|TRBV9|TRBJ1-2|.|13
TGTGCCAGCAGCACCCCATCCAACTATGGCTACACCTTC
CASSTPSNYGYTF
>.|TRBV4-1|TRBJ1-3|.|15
TGCGCCAGCAGCCTTGACGGGGGGGCTGGAAACACCATATATTTT
CASSLDGGAGNTIYF
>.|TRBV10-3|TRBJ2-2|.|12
TGTGCCATCAGGTCGGGACCCGGGGAGCTGTTTTTT
CAIRSGPGELFF
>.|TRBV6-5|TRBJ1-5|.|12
TGTGCCAGCACGGCAGGGGATCAGCCCCAGCATTTT
CASTAGDQPQHF
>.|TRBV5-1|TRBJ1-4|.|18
TGCGCCAGCAGCCAGCGCGGTGGGGCGCCGAGCCCGAATGAAAAACTGTTTTTT
CASSQRGGAPSPNEKLFF
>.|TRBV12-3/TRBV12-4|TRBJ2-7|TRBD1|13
TGTGCCAGCAGTTTTACAGGGGTAGGGGAGCAGTACTTC
CASSFTGVGEQYF
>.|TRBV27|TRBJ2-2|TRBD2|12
TGTGCCAGCGCTAGCGGGACCGGGGAGCTGTTTTTT
CASASGTGELFF
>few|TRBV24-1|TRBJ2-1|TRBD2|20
TGTGCCACCATTCTGGGACTAGCGGGAGGACCAAGACACTCCTACAATGAGCAGTTCTTC
CATILGLAGGPRHSYNEQFF
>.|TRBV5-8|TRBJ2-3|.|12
TGTGCCATCCGGAGGGGGGCAGATACGCAGTATTTT
CAIRRGADTQYF
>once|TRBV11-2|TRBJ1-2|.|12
TGTGCCAGCAGCGGGGAGGGGTATGGCTACACCTTC
CASSGEGYGYTF
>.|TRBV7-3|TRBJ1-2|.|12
TGTGCCAGCAGCCCCTTGACCGGTGGCTACACCTTC
CASSPLTGGYTF
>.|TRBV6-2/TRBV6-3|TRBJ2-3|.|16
TGTGCCAGCAGTTATACAGGGGACGGGGGACCAGATACGCAGTATTTT
CASSYTGDGGPDTQYF
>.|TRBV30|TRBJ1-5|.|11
TGTGCCTGGAGTGTAGGGGGGGCGAAGCATTTT
CAWSVGGAKHF
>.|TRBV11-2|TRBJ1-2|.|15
TGTGCCAGCAGCACTCGGAGGCTCGGGCACTATGGCTACACCTTC
CASSTRRLGHYGYTF
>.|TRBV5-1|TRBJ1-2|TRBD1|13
TGCGCCAGCAGCTTAGGGACAGGACACGGCTACACCTTC
CASSLGTGHGYTF
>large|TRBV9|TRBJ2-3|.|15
TGTGCCAGCAGCGTGGGGGAGACTAGCACAGATACGCAGTATTTT
CASSVGETSTDTQYF
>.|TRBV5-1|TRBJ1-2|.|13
TGCGCCAGCAGCATACAGATGAACTATGGCTACACCTTC
CASSIQMNYGYTF
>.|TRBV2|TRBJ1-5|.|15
TGTGCCAGCAGTGAAAGAGGGCTTGGTGGTCAGCCCCAGCATTTT
CASSERGLGGQPQHF
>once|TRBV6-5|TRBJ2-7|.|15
TGTGCCAGCAGTTACTCGCCGGTAGCCCACTACGAGCAGTACTTC
CASSYSPVAHYEQYF
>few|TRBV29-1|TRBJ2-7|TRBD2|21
TGCAGCGTTGAAGGGGTTTGGGAGCCGGGACTAGCGGGAACCCACGGCTACGAGCAGTACTTC
CSVEGVWEPGLAGTHGYEQYF
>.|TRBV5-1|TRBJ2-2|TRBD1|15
TGCGCCAGCAGCCCACCGGGACAGGGATCCGGGGAGCTGTTTTTT
CASSPPGQGSGELFF
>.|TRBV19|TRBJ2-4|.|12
TGTGCCAGTAGTCCCCGGGAAGACATTCAGTACTTC
CASSPREDIQYF
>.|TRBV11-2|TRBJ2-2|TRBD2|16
TGTGCCAGCAGCTTAGCGGGCGGGGGGTATACCGGGGAGCTGTTTTTT
CASSLAGGGYTGELFF
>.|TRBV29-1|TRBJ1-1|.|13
TGCAGCGCCCAAACAGGGCCGGACACTGAAGCTTTCTTT
CSAQTGPDTEAFF
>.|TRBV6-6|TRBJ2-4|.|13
TGTGCCACCCAGGAGGGAGCTGGATACATTCAGTACTTC
CATQEGAGYIQYF
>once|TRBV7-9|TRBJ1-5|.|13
TGTGCCAGCAGCTCAAGAGGGAATCAGCCCCAGCATTTT
CASSSRGNQPQHF
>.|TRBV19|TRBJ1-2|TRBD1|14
TGTGCCAGTAGTATTACAACAGGGGTCTATGGCTACACCTTC
CASSITTGVYGYTF
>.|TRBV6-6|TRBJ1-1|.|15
TGTGCCAGCAGTGACAGTAGGGGGGCTTGGACTGAAGCTTTCTTT
CASSDSRGAWTEAFF
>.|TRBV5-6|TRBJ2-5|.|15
TGTGCCAGCAGCTTCAAGATGGCCCCCCGAGAGACCCAGTACTTC
CASSFKMAPRETQYF
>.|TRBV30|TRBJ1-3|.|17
TGTGCCTGGAGTGTGGGGACGGATAGATACTCTGGAAACACCATATATTTT
CAWSVGTDRYSGNTIYF
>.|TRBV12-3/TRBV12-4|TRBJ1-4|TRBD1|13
TGTGCCAGCACCCGCGGGACAGATGAAAAACTGTTTTTT
CASTRGTDEKLFF
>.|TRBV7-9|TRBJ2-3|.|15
TGTGCCAGCAGCTTATCCCAAACTAGTCAAGATACGCAGTATTTT
CASSLSQTSQDTQYF
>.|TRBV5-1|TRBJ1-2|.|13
TGCGCCAGCAGCTCGGACGGGTCCTATGGCTACACCTTC
CASSSDGSYGYTF
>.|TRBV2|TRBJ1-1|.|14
TGTGCCAGCATAGAGGGGGTCGGGAACACTGAAGCTTTCTTT
CASIEGVGNTEAFF
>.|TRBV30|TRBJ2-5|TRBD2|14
TGTGCCTGGAGTGGACTAGCGGGAGGGGAGACCCAGTACTTC
CAWSGLAGGETQYF
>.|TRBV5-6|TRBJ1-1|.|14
TGTGCCAGCAGGGGCTGGGGACGGGTCACTGAAGCTTTCTTT
CASRGWGRVTEAFF
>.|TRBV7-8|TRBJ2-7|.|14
TGTGCCAGCAGCTTAGCGGGGCTAGGGTACGAGCAGTACTTC
CASSLAGLGYEQYF
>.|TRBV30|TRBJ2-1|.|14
TGTGCCTGGAGTGTGCTCGGAGGGGGGAATGAGCAGTTCTTC
CAWSVLGGGNEQFF
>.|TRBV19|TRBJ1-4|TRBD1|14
TGTGCCAGTAGTATTAGGACAGGGATGGAAAAACTGTTTTTT
CASSIRTGMEKLFF
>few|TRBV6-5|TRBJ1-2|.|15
TGTGCCAGCAGTTACGGTGGGGGGGCGGGAGATGGCTACACCTTC
CASSYGGGAGDGYTF
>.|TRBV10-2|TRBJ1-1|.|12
TGCGCCAGCAGTGAGGAGGAAACTGAAGCTTTCTTT
CASSEEETEAFF
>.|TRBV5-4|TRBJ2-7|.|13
TGTGCCAGCAGCTTCCCCGCCTCCTACGAGCAGTACTTC
CASSFPASYEQYF
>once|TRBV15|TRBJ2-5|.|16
TGTGCCACCAGCAATCACCCCGGGGACTGGCGGGAGACCCAGTACTTC
CATSNHPGDWRETQYF
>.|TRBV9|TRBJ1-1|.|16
TGTGCCAGCAGCTCAAGCAACCGGGGGGCAAACACTGAAGCTTTCTTT
CASSSSNRGANTEAFF
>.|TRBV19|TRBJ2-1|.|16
TGTGCCAGTAGTCCACGACACTCGAGCTCCTACAATGAGCAGTTCTTC
CASSPRHSSSYNEQFF
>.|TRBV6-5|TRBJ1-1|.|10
TGTGCCTACGGGGGACTTGGAGCTTTCTTT
CAYGGLGAFF